This TCR beta chain was sequenced for a study of cytomegalovirus exposure and HLA in healthy donors. The PCR was carried out with 60 Vbeta primers and 13 Jbeta primers. The protocol was immunoSEQ multiplex PCR, while the TCRdb copy is restricted to in-frame clones and leaves out a portion. Among some 150,000 clones listed, around four fifths were seen once. The material sequenced was PBMCs. The sequence was collected from a middle-aged woman in good health and CMV-seronegative.

The CDR3 is CASSLPPGNQETQYF. Written as DNA, the CDR3 is TGTGCCAGCAGTTTACCTCCGGGAAACCAAGAGACCCAGTACTTC. This chain uses TRBV28 with TRBJ2-5; the D gene is possibly TRBD2 (5 bases). This CDR3 is 15 amino acids long. Per germline, CDR1 MDHEN and CDR2 SYDVKM. Trimming left V 2 bases short and J 0 bases short, with 10 bases between.